This T cell receptor beta chain stems from a study of PD-L1 blockade in urothelial cancer. Study context: Patients initiated atezolizumab at some point between 2013 and 2015 at 1,200 mg intravenously every 3 weeks. Analyses used blood from 3 weeks (second dose) and 6 weeks after treatment start.

CDR3 length: 16 amino acids. Trimming took 3 bases from V and 0 from J; bases not matched to a gene: 3. From germline, CDR1 is LNHDA and CDR2 SQIVND (reference sequence). This clone was seen just once. Per-patient samples, pretreatment and on-treatment, numbered 1 to 8. Profiled with immunoSEQ multiplex PCR; TCRdb holds only in-frame clones, not every one. The sample has tens of thousands of clones; 88% are singletons. The sequencing used PBMCs, collected around atezolizumab (anti-PD-L1) treatment. The sequence came from a man aged 50 to 60 with urothelial cancer. The V and J genes are TRBV19 and TRBJ2-2; 8 positions match TRBD1. The CDR3 is CASSIPTGANTGELFF. The CDR3 nucleotides read TGTGCCAGTAGTATCCCGACAGGGGCGAACACCGGGGAGCTGTTTTTT.